This T cell receptor beta chain was identified in a study of blood T cells in healthy people across ages. Study outcomes and limitations: A greater number of naive CD4+ cells and higher diversity distinguished long-lived donors from aged donors. With naive T cell percentage, TCR beta diversity showed a strong correlation.

The CDR3 covers 14 residues. Trimming pared 5 bases from V and 2 bases from J, leaving 12 bases between. Per the germline V gene, CDR1 is SEHNR and CDR2 is FQNEAQ (reference sequence). A J-beta primer mix and a sample-barcoded 5' primer were used in a second PCR of about 7 to 12 cycles. Each cDNA molecule carried a tag from a template-switch adaptor that contained 12 random nucleotides. TCRdb called the 5' RACE reads again in MiXCR, with one record for every CDR3 protein. The data contain just under 900,000 distinct CDR3 sequences, 25% to 30% of them singletons. This clonotype was detected many times. Its antigen is unknown.

This TCR was sampled from a woman of 80 years or more in good health. The chain links TRBV7-9 to TRBJ1-2, with D perhaps TRBD1 (5 bases). The sequencing input was blood. Here the CDR3 DNA reads TGTGCCAGCAGCCCCAAGGGACTAAACTATGGCTACACCTTC. This sequence encodes CASSPKGLNYGYTF.